The next 21 T cell receptor beta chains were all read from a single sample in a study of blood T cell repertoires in COVID-19. Some clones are missing from TCRdb's copy, which holds only in-frame ones; the method was immunoSEQ multiplex PCR. The sample includes about 300,000 clones, around 84% of them seen just once. Sequences were obtained from PBMCs or T cells enriched from blood (not recorded which). The receptors derive from a man younger than 45 who had recovered from COVID-19.

This rearrangement joins TRBV18 to TRBJ2-7, with 8 bases that match TRBD2. Germline-derived CDR1 and CDR2 are KGHSH and LQKENI. The V gene end was trimmed by 6 bases and the J gene end by 0 bases; junction bases not matched to a gene: 10. CDR3 length: 16 residues. The CDR3 is CASSPAGGGSSYEQYF. In DNA, the CDR3 is TGTGCCAGCTCGCCCGCGGGGGGCGGGAGCTCCTACGAGCAGTACTTC.

This rearrangement joins TRBV7-2 to TRBJ1-2, with D possibly being TRBD1 (6 bases). The CDR3 has 13 amino acids. The V end lost 1 base, the J end lost 4 bases, and 7 bases lay between the germline ends. Germline loops: CDR1 SGHTA, CDR2 FQGNSA. The CDR3, as DNA: TGTGCCAGCAGCTTAGACAGGGTCTATGGCTACACCTTC. Encoded protein: CASSLDRVYGYTF. The full variable domain, rest sourced from reference TRBV7-2 and TRBJ1-2, is GAGVSQSPSNKVTEKGKDVELRCDPISGHTALYWYRQSLGQGLEFLIYFQGNSAPDKSGLPSDRFSAERTGGSVSTLTIQRTQQEDSAVYLCASSLDRVYGYTFGSGTRLTVV.

The sample holds a few counts of this clone. J is TRBJ1-4 and V is TRBV28; 8 bases align to TRBD1. The germline V gene encodes CDR1 MDHEN and CDR2 SYDVKM. The CDR3 loop spans 17 amino acids. Trimming at V came to 3 bases and at J to 8 bases, leaving 14 bases not matched to a gene. This chain's CDR3 is CASSFVSGGDMAEKLFF. CDR3 sequence (DNA): TGTGCCAGCAGTTTTGTCTCAGGGGGCGACATGGCGGAAAAACTGTTTTTT.

The V gene is TRBV4-2, the J gene TRBJ2-3, with D tentatively TRBD1 (5 bases). CDR1 is LGHNA, CDR2 YNFKEQ, per germline. Trimming took 0 bases from V and 6 from J, leaving 19 bases between them. CDR3 length: 17 amino acids. In DNA, the CDR3 is TGTGCCAGCAGCCAAGATCCGACAGCGACGCTTTCTGATACGCAGTATTTT. Amino acid sequence: CASSQDPTATLSDTQYF.

The chain carries TRBV5-1 and TRBJ2-7; D gene ambiguous. Trimming took 3 bases from V and 5 from J, leaving 12 bases between them. The germline CDR1 and CDR2 sequences are SGHRS and YFSETQ. The CDR3 is made up of 13 amino acids. CDR3 sequence (DNA): TGCGCCAGCAGCTCACCACCTAGTCACGAGCAGTACTTC. This codes for CASSSPPSHEQYF.

The V gene is TRBV29-1, the J gene TRBJ2-2, with a possible D match to TRBD2 (6 bases). Per germline, CDR1 SQVTM and CDR2 ANQGSEA. The CDR3 spans 15 residues. V was pared by 6 bases and J by 1 base, with 15 bases between. CDR3 coding DNA: TGCAGCGTCCGAGGCCTAGCGAGGAACACCGGGGAGCTGTTTTTT. Protein: CSVRGLARNTGELFF.

There are a few counts of this clone. J is TRBJ2-1 and V is TRBV19; 8 bases line up with TRBD1. J was trimmed by 0 bases and V by 10 bases; bases with no gene match: 5. The CDR3 totals 14 residues. Germline V lookup: CDR1 LNHDA, CDR2 SQIVND (reference sequence). The chain's CDR3 is CATKQGVSYNEQFF. In nucleotides, the CDR3 is TGTGCCACCAAACAGGGGGTCTCCTACAATGAGCAGTTCTTC. The entire variable domain, with the rest obtained from reference TRBV19 and TRBJ2-1, is as follows: DGGITQSPKYLFRKEGQNVTLSCEQNLNHDAMYWYRQDPGQGLRLIYYSQIVNDFQKGDIAEGYSVSREKKESFPLTVTSAQKNPTAFYLCATKQGVSYNEQFFGPGTRLTVL.

This chain connects TRBV7-2 to TRBJ2-7; 8 positions agree with TRBD2. Germline CDR1 reads SGHTA; CDR2 reads FQGNSA. V was pared by 6 bases and J by 4 bases, with 8 bases of the junction left unmatched. The CDR3 contains 14 residues. CDR3 nucleotide sequence: TGTGCCAGCAGTCCAGGACTAGCCTCTTACGAGCAGTACTTC. This gives the protein CASSPGLASYEQYF.

The J gene is TRBJ1-2, the V gene TRBV28; D gene ambiguous. The V gene lost 5 bases and the J gene lost 2 bases, with 12 bases spanning the gap. There are 14 residues in the CDR3. Germline CDR1 MDHEN, CDR2 SYDVKM. In DNA, the CDR3 is TGTGCCAGCAGTACACCAAACAGAAACTATGGCTACACCTTC. This gives the protein CASSTPNRNYGYTF.

This clone was seen just once. V gene TRBV6-5 combines with J gene TRBJ2-3, with a weak D call TRBD2 (5 bases). Germline values: CDR1 MNHEY, CDR2 SVGAGI. Trimming removed 6 bases from V and 6 bases from J, with 19 bases in between. The CDR3 is 15 residues long. CDR3 in amino acids: CASSPPPSGVDTQYF. The CDR3 bases are TGTGCCAGCAGCCCCCCCCCATCCGGGGTGGATACGCAGTATTTT.

The V gene is TRBV4-1, the J gene TRBJ1-1, with TRBD1 as a possible D gene (5 bases). This CDR3 spans 12 amino acids. Per germline, CDR1 MGHRA and CDR2 YSYEKL. V was shortened by 3 bases and J by 5 bases, with 7 bases between the two germline ends. Here the CDR3 DNA reads TGCGCCAGCAGCCAGGGGCTGACTGAAGCTTTCTTT. Protein: CASSQGLTEAFF.

V is TRBV28 and J is TRBJ2-5; 8 nucleotides agree with TRBD2. CDR1 MDHEN and CDR2 SYDVKM come from the germline V gene. Losses at the gene ends were 5 bases for V and 4 bases for J; bases not matched to a gene: 6. The CDR3 sequence is 14 residues long. CDR3 DNA sequence: TGTGCCAGCAGTGTGACGGGGGGGGTAGAGACCCAGTACTTC. As protein: CASSVTGGVETQYF.

The table lists this clone with a few counts. The chain couples TRBV2 to TRBJ2-2; 7 nucleotides line up with TRBD2. CDR1 is SNHLY, CDR2 FYNNEI, per germline. V lost 4 bases, J lost 6 bases, and 2 bases stayed unmatched. There are 13 residues in the CDR3. CDR3 sequence: CASSGGLPGELFF. CDR3 DNA sequence: TGTGCCAGCAGTGGGGGACTACCCGGGGAGCTGTTTTTT.

This clone was counted between two and nine times. This chain joins TRBV5-1 and TRBJ2-2, with no clear D. Looked up from germline, CDR1 is SGHRS and CDR2 is YFSETQ. Trimming took 2 bases from V and 4 from J, leaving 9 bases between them. The CDR3 is 14 amino acids. The CDR3 reads CASSLTTGTGELFF. The CDR3 coding sequence is TGCGCCAGCAGCTTAACGACGGGCACCGGGGAGCTGTTTTTT. Filled out from reference TRBV5-1 and TRBJ2-2, the complete variable domain reads KAGVTQTPRYLIKTRGQQVTLSCSPISGHRSVSWYQQTPGQGLQFLFEYFSETQRNKGNFPGRFSGRQFSNSRSEMNVSTLELGDSALYLCASSLTTGTGELFFGEGSRLTVL.

This clone has only a few counts. The chain has TRBV28 and TRBJ2-3; D may be TRBD2 (7 bases). The germline CDR1 and CDR2 sequences are MDHEN and SYDVKM. Trimming took off 4 bases at V and 4 bases at J, with 12 bases between the two ends. The CDR3 consists of 14 residues. The CDR3 sequence is CASSWGGPSDTQYF. Here the CDR3 DNA reads TGTGCCAGCAGTTGGGGGGGCCCGTCAGATACGCAGTATTTT.

This chain connects TRBV6-5 to TRBJ1-1; D possibly corresponds to TRBD1 (5 bases). The germline CDR1 and CDR2 sequences are MNHEY and SVGAGI. V was shortened by 8 bases and J by 0 bases, with 10 bases between the two germline ends. CDR3 size: 13 residues. CDR3 loop: CASRGVMNTEAFF. The CDR3 DNA is TGTGCCAGCCGGGGGGTGATGAACACTGAAGCTTTCTTT.

The chain carries TRBV5-8 and TRBJ1-5; D ambiguous. Germline V lookup: CDR1 SGHTS, CDR2 YDEGEE. The length of the CDR3 is 15 residues. V lost 0 bases, J lost 0 bases, and 7 bases lay in between. CDR3 sequence reads: CASSLDSGSNQPQHF. In DNA, the CDR3 is TGTGCCAGCAGCTTGGATAGCGGTAGCAATCAGCCCCAGCATTTT.

The chain has TRBV27 and TRBJ2-7; D is undetermined. This CDR3 is built from 16 residues. The ends were cut back, 2 bases at V and 0 bases at J, with 14 bases in the middle. Germline CDR1 reads MNHEY; CDR2 reads SMNVEV (reference sequence). This CDR3 is CASSLVLAAASYEQYF. The CDR3 nucleotides are TGTGCCAGCAGTTTAGTGTTGGCTGCCGCCTCCTACGAGCAGTACTTC.

This clone has a single count. V is TRBV11-2 and J is TRBJ2-3; TRBD1 might be the D (5 bases). Per the germline V gene, CDR1 is SGHAT and CDR2 is FQNNGV. Trimming stripped 1 base from V and 2 bases from J, with 10 bases between. This CDR3 region has 15 residues. CDR3 DNA sequence: TGTGCCAGCAGCTTAGCCCCAGGGTACACAGATACGCAGTATTTT. The encoded protein is CASSLAPGYTDTQYF.

J is TRBJ2-7 and V is TRBV10-2, with 10 bases fitting TRBD2. This CDR3 has 19 residues. The germline gives CDR1 WSHSY, CDR2 SAAADI. V lost 6 bases to trimming and J lost 7 bases; unmatched junction nucleotides: 24. CDR3 nucleotide sequence: TGCGCCAGCAGCCTTCCCGAGACTAGCGGGCTTTTGGACCTTGGGGAGCAGTACTTC. Translation gives CASSLPETSGLLDLGEQYF.

The chain links TRBV5-1 to TRBJ2-3; D perhaps matches TRBD2 (6 bases). The V end was cut by 3 bases, the J end by 0 bases, with 14 bases between. There are 16 residues in the CDR3. CDR1 and CDR2 (germline): SGHRS, YFSETQ. This CDR3 reads CASSSGDFPSTDTQYF. CDR3 coding DNA: TGCGCCAGCAGCTCTGGGGACTTCCCTAGCACAGATACGCAGTATTTT.